Sequencing of this TCR beta chain was carried out in a study of a mutant IDH1 vaccine in newly diagnosed glioma. Study at large: Either 4-6 weeks after radiotherapy alone or alongside temozolomide, vaccination was begun. Former treatment meant radiotherapy, temozolomide, or both; the majority had gotten both.

Between the trimmed V and J ends, which lost 2 bases and 6 bases, there was a span of 8 bases. The CDR3 extends over 13 amino acids. Germline-derived CDR1 and CDR2 are SGHVS and FNYEAQ. Time point here: week 35, safety follow-up. Every vaccination contained 300 ug of the mutant IDH1 20-mer peptide and was paired with topical imiquimod. The donors' diagnosis was new WHO grade 3 or 4 astrocytoma that was IDH1-mutant and ATRX-lost. Data came from immunoSEQ multiplex PCR; TCRdb stores just in-frame clones and leaves some out. The sample records about 54,000 clones, 80% to 85% being singletons. A word on this clone: Its antigen is as yet unknown.

Material: PBMCs, obtained from a glioma patient whose treatment included an IDH1 peptide vaccine. The sequence came from a woman aged 18-35 years with glioma. The J gene is TRBJ2-1, the V gene TRBV7-6; D uncertain. CDR3: CASSLSRSNEQFF. CDR3 nucleotide sequence: TGTGCCAGCAGCTTATCGAGGAGCAATGAGCAGTTCTTC.